A selection of T cell receptor beta chains follows, all from one sample in a study of CD8+CD57+ T cells in acquired aplastic anemia. TCRdb analysed the reads with MiXCR anew, one entry per CDR3 protein. Counted here are around 79,000 distinct CDR3 sequences, about 70% occurring once; the ten biggest clones make up approximately 78%. Input material: sorted CD4+, CD8+, or CD8+CD57+ T cells (not recorded which) from PBMCs. The receptors were sampled from a human donor with aplastic anemia. The CDR3 runs from the conserved cysteine through the conserved F or W. Each record gives: J gene, D gene, clone size, V gene, CDR3 DNA, CDR3 protein. D genes are given only for firm matches. Not all rows give a size; the values are once, few, many and, for expanded clones, a class.

>TRBJ1-4|NA|NA|TRBV29-1
TGCAGCGTTCGACAGACAGGAGGGAATGAAAAACTGTTTTTT
CSVRQTGGNEKLFF
>TRBJ1-6|NA|NA|TRBV20-1
TGCAGTGCTAGAGATCGGGCTTTCGTAAGGACGGGTAATTCACCCCTCCACTTT
CSARDRAFVRTGNSPLHF
>TRBJ2-5|TRBD1|NA|TRBV7-2
TGTGCCAGTAGTATAGTCTTCGGACAGGGGGCCCAAGAGACCCAGTACTTC
CASSIVFGQGAQETQYF
>TRBJ1-1|NA|NA|TRBV2
TGTGCCAGCAGCTTGGGAGGCCCGAACACTGAAGCTTTCTTT
CASSLGGPNTEAFF
>TRBJ1-2|NA|NA|TRBV13
TGTGCCAGCAAAAATGGCAGGGCTAACTATGGCTACACCTTC
CASKNGRANYGYTF
>TRBJ1-5|NA|once|TRBV24-1
TGTGCCACCAGGGCGGGGGGTAGGAGCAATCAGCCCCAGCATTTT
CATRAGGRSNQPQHF
>TRBJ1-1|TRBD1|NA|TRBV2
TGTGCCAGCAGCGAAACAGGGGGCACTAAAGCTTTCTTT
CASSETGGTKAFF
>TRBJ2-5|TRBD2|NA|TRBV2
TGTGCCAGCAGGGGACTAGCGGGAGACGGGGAGACCCAGTACTTC
CASRGLAGDGETQYF
>TRBJ2-1|NA|many|TRBV7-2
TGTGCCAGCACTAAGCAGGGGTACAATGAGCAGTTCTTC
CASTKQGYNEQFF
>TRBJ1-1|NA|many|TRBV9
TGTGCCAGCAGCGCTATTAACACTGAAGCTTTCTTT
CASSAINTEAFF
>TRBJ2-5|TRBD1|once|TRBV11-1
TGTGCCGGCAGCTCCGACAGGGGATTGCAGTACCAAGAGACCCAGTACTTC
CAGSSDRGLQYQETQYF
>TRBJ2-3|NA|NA|TRBV20-1
TGCAGTGCTACAGGACAGCAAAGCACAGATACGCAGTATTTT
CSATGQQSTDTQYF
>TRBJ2-1|NA|NA|TRBV9
TGTGCCAGCAGCGTAACACAACACAATGAGCAGTTCTTC
CASSVTQHNEQFF
>TRBJ2-2|NA|NA|TRBV29-1
TGCAGCGTTGTATGGTGGACCGGGGAGCTGTTTTTT
CSVVWWTGELFF
>TRBJ2-7|NA|few|TRBV7-9
TGTGCCAGCAGCCTGCCCCAGGGGACGGACGAGCAGTACTTC
CASSLPQGTDEQYF
>TRBJ2-7|NA|few|TRBV15
TGTGCCACCAGCAGAGTTCAGAATGCCTACGAGCAGTACTTC
CATSRVQNAYEQYF
>TRBJ2-7|TRBD1|NA|TRBV7-9
TGTGCCAGCAGCTCGGGACAGATCCACGAGCAGTACTTC
CASSSGQIHEQYF
>TRBJ1-1|NA|NA|TRBV7-9
TGTGCCAGCAGCTTAAGGGATTCAATTGAAGCTTTCTTT
CASSLRDSIEAFF
>TRBJ2-5|TRBD1|NA|TRBV29-1
TGCAGCGTTGACCGACAGGGGGCCGAAGAGACCCAGTACTTC
CSVDRQGAEETQYF
>TRBJ1-5|NA|NA|TRBV25-1
TGTGCCAGCAGTGAATATAGACCCGTGGCAGCGAGATTTTATAGCAATCAGCCCCAGCATTTT
CASSEYRPVAARFYSNQPQHF
>TRBJ2-1|TRBD1|NA|TRBV24-1
TGTGCCACCAGTGACCGTAGGACAGGGAGAGATGAGCAGTTCTTC
CATSDRRTGRDEQFF
>TRBJ1-2|NA|NA|TRBV27
TGTGCCAGCAGTCATGGGGGGGCTAACTATGGCTACACCTTC
CASSHGGANYGYTF
>TRBJ2-7|TRBD2|NA|TRBV11-1
TGTGCCAGCAGCCCCCTTCGAAAGCGGGATCTCTACGAGCAGTACTTC
CASSPLRKRDLYEQYF
>TRBJ2-2|NA|NA|TRBV7-6
TGTGCTAGCAGCTCGTCCACCGGGGAGCTGTTTTTT
CASSSSTGELFF
>TRBJ2-3|TRBD2|NA|TRBV29-1
TGCAGCGTTGATCTAGGGCTAGCGGGGGGGCTCACAGATACGCAGTATTTT
CSVDLGLAGGLTDTQYF
>TRBJ2-7|NA|NA|TRBV10-3
TGTGCCATCAGTGAGTCGGTAGGAACCTACGAGCAGTACTTC
CAISESVGTYEQYF
>TRBJ2-1|NA|few|TRBV5-1
TGCGCCAGCAGGCCCGGGGTAGCCTACAATGAGCAGTTCTTC
CASRPGVAYNEQFF
>TRBJ2-7|TRBD1|NA|TRBV29-1
TGCAGCGTGGGGGACAGTCACTACGAGCAGTACTTC
CSVGDSHYEQYF
>TRBJ2-3|NA|few|TRBV2
TGTGCCAGCAGTGAGACAGTTAGCACAGATACGCAGTATTTT
CASSETVSTDTQYF
>TRBJ2-7|NA|NA|TRBV7-8
TGTGCCAGCACCCCTCTGACTGAATCAGGGCAGTACTTC
CASTPLTESGQYF
>TRBJ2-2|TRBD1|NA|TRBV7-9
TGTGCCAGCAGCCAGGGGGCCGGGGAGCTGTTTTTT
CASSQGAGELFF
>TRBJ1-6|NA|many|TRBV27
TGTGCCAGCAGTTTAATGAGGAAGGGGTCACCCCTCCACTTT
CASSLMRKGSPLHF
>TRBJ2-7|NA|NA|TRBV5-8
TGTGCCCAAAAGGAGGGGACAGCAGTGTACGAGCAGTACTTC
CAQKEGTAVYEQYF
>TRBJ1-5|TRBD1|NA|TRBV15
TGTGCCACCAGCGTTGGGAGAGGGGGCGGACAGCCCCAGCATTTT
CATSVGRGGGQPQHF
>TRBJ2-2|NA|NA|TRBV29-1
TGCAGCGTATTTCGGGGGAACACCGGGGAGCTGTTTTTT
CSVFRGNTGELFF
>TRBJ2-7|TRBD1|NA|TRBV15
TGTGCCACCAGCATCGGGACAGGGATCTACGAGCAGTACTTC
CATSIGTGIYEQYF
>TRBJ2-7|NA|NA|TRBV20-1
TGCAGTGTGCAGCTCCCCTCCGAGCAGTACTTC
CSVQLPSEQYF
>TRBJ2-7|TRBD2|few|TRBV19
TGTGCCAGTAGTATGCTAGCGGGAGGGACCTACGAGCAGTACTTC
CASSMLAGGTYEQYF
>TRBJ1-2|TRBD1|NA|TRBV2
TGTGCCAGCAGCCTGGGACAGCCCTATGGCTACACCTTC
CASSLGQPYGYTF
>TRBJ2-3|NA|NA|TRBV7-9
TGTGCCAGCAGCTTACTCGGCCTCACAGATACGCAGTATTTT
CASSLLGLTDTQYF
>TRBJ2-2|TRBD1|NA|TRBV12-3/TRBV12-4
TGTGCCAGCAGTTGGGGACAGGGGGCGATGAACACCGGGGAGCTGTTTTTT
CASSWGQGAMNTGELFF
>TRBJ2-2|NA|NA|TRBV7-9
TGTGCCAGCAGCTTATCCCCAGCAGGGACCGGGGAGCTGTTTTTT
CASSLSPAGTGELFF
>TRBJ2-4|NA|NA|TRBV20-1
TGCAGTGCTAGTTTTGGGGATAGGGGGGCCAAAAACATTCAGTACTTC
CSASFGDRGAKNIQYF
>TRBJ1-1|NA|NA|TRBV29-1
TGCAGCGTTGAAGGGGCGGGTACGAACACTGAAGCTTTCTTT
CSVEGAGTNTEAFF
>TRBJ2-5|NA|NA|TRBV7-3
TGTGCCAGCAGCTTAGCAGCGGAGGAGACCCAGTACTTC
CASSLAAEETQYF